These 21 T cell receptor beta chains originate from one sample sequenced in a study of T-cell memory formation after mild COVID-19. TCRdb processed the 5' RACE reads anew with MiXCR; each CDR3 protein has one entry. The table records about 470,000 distinct CDR3 sequences, over 15% of them present only once. Sequencing was done on a sample of PBMCs or a T cell subset sorted from them (not recorded which). The source of these receptors is an adult woman who had mild COVID-19 (a few samples of this study predate the infection). Cell type and time point are not known.

The chain uses TRBV6-5 and TRBJ2-7, with no clear D. The germline V gene encodes CDR1 MNHEY and CDR2 SVGAGI. The CDR3 is 11 residues long. The V gene lost 8 bases and the J gene lost 2 bases, with 7 bases spanning the gap. This CDR3 reads CASRSAYEQYF. Written as DNA, the CDR3 is TGTGCCAGCCGCAGTGCCTACGAGCAGTACTTC.

V usage is TRBV7-2 and J usage is TRBJ2-1; D is undetermined. Trimming left V 5 bases short and J 7 bases short, with 21 bases between. Germline CDR1 is SGHTA and CDR2 is FQGNSA. The length of the CDR3 is 16 residues. In DNA, the CDR3 is TGTGCCAGCAGCACGGTTGGGGATCCGACCATGAATGAGCAGTTCTTC. It yields the protein CASSTVGDPTMNEQFF.

This clonotype was detected a few times. The rearrangement uses TRBV7-6 and TRBJ2-5; D call uncertain. The CDR3 is 13 amino acids. Trimming pared 2 bases from V and 3 bases from J, leaving 7 bases between. Germline V lookup: CDR1 SGHVS, CDR2 FNYEAQ. CDR3 loop: CASSLTLKETQYF. In DNA form, the CDR3 reads TGTGCCAGCAGCTTAACTCTAAAAGAGACCCAGTACTTC.

On this clonotype: Since a much larger clone is just one base distant, this may be a read error. The V and J genes are TRBV7-6 and TRBJ1-1; possible D gene TRBD1, 6 bases. V was trimmed by 6 bases and J by 1 base, leaving 6 bases between them. This CDR3 comprises 12 residues. Germline-derived CDR1 and CDR2 are SGHVS and FNYEAQ. CDR3 coding DNA: TGTGCCAGCAGGGGGGCGAACACTGAAGCTTTCTTT. Amino acids: CASRGANTEAFF. Full variable domain (remainder filled in from reference TRBV7-6 and TRBJ1-1): GAGVSQSPRYKVTKRGQDVALRCDPISGHVSLYWYRQALGQGPEFLTYFNYEAQQDKSGLPNDRFSAERPEGSISTLTIQRTEQRDSAMYRCASRGANTEAFFGQGTRLTVV.

There are a few counts of this clonotype. The chain is built from TRBV6-5 and TRBJ2-7; a weak D match, TRBD2 (5 bases). Germline assignment: CDR1 MNHEY and CDR2 SVGAGI. V was clipped by 8 bases and J by 0 bases, with 14 bases between them. The CDR3 covers 14 residues. CDR3: CASRGRRSSYEQYF. The CDR3 nucleotides read TGTGCCAGCCGAGGCAGGAGGAGCTCCTACGAGCAGTACTTC.

This clonotype was seen a few times. The rearrangement uses TRBV7-9 and TRBJ2-3; D possibly corresponds to TRBD2 (6 bases). V lost 6 bases to trimming and J lost 2 bases, with 18 bases between them. Germline V CDR1 and CDR2: SEHNR, FQNEAQ (reference sequence). This CDR3 comprises 16 residues. CDR3 region: CASSSTWAGPTDTQYF. The CDR3 DNA is TGTGCCAGCAGTTCTACCTGGGCGGGACCCACAGATACGCAGTATTTT.

V usage is TRBV7-9 and J usage is TRBJ2-1, with D possibly being TRBD1 (5 bases). V shed 1 base and J shed 0 bases, with 19 bases lying between them. This CDR3 spans 19 amino acids. Germline CDR1 reads SEHNR; CDR2 reads FQNEAQ (reference sequence). In DNA form, the CDR3 reads TGTGCCAGCAGCTTAGGTCGAATAAGGGGCCCCCGCTCCTACAATGAGCAGTTCTTC. Its protein product is CASSLGRIRGPRSYNEQFF.

A single count supports this clonotype. This chain uses TRBV9 with TRBJ1-5; D ambiguous. The V end was cut by 4 bases, the J end by 8 bases, with 13 bases between. The CDR3 totals 13 residues. The germline V gene has CDR1 SGDLS and CDR2 YYNGEE. DNA for the CDR3: TGTGCCAGCAGCCCCGGAGATTTGGAGCCCCAGCATTTT. Residues: CASSPGDLEPQHF.

This chain uses TRBV11-2 with TRBJ2-7; 9 bases fit TRBD1. V trimming: 4 bases; J trimming: 7 bases; junction bases outside the gene matches: 11. CDR3 length equals 15 residues. Germline V gene data show CDR1 as SGHAT and CDR2 as FQNNGV. CDR3 sequence reads: CASSSSDRGVYEQYF. The CDR3 region has the DNA TGTGCCAGCAGCTCATCCGACAGGGGGGTATATGAGCAGTACTTC.

The chain has TRBV7-2 and TRBJ2-1; 8 bases agree with TRBD2. With 1 base clipped from V and 0 bases from J, the junction kept 8 bases outside the gene matches. The CDR3 extends over 18 amino acids. Germline values: CDR1 SGHTA, CDR2 FQGNSA. This chain's CDR3 is CASSLGTSRRYSYNEQFF. The CDR3 nucleotides are TGTGCCAGCAGCTTAGGGACTAGCCGGAGGTACTCCTACAATGAGCAGTTCTTC.

The chain carries TRBV9 and TRBJ2-1, with 8 bases that match TRBD2. Per germline, CDR1 SGDLS and CDR2 YYNGEE. Unmatched junction bases numbered 12, after V lost 3 bases and J lost 10 bases. The CDR3 contains 15 residues. The CDR3 DNA sequence: TGTGCCAGCAGCGGGAGCCAGGGACTAGTCGGGGAGCAGTTCTTC. Protein product: CASSGSQGLVGEQFF.

The V and J genes are TRBV20-1 and TRBJ2-7; D assignment may be TRBD1 or TRBD2 (5 bases each). V lost 3 bases, J lost 0 bases, and 12 bases lay in between. Germline loops: CDR1 DFQATT, CDR2 SNEGSKA (reference sequence). This CDR3 comprises 14 residues. The CDR3 loop is CSASKSGTSYEQYF. DNA for the CDR3: TGCAGTGCTAGTAAGTCAGGGACCTCCTACGAGCAGTACTTC.

The rearrangement links TRBV5-1 to TRBJ2-4, with D possibly matching TRBD2 (6 bases). This CDR3 is built from 17 residues. The germline V gene encodes CDR1 SGHRS and CDR2 YFSETQ. Trimming shortened V by 4 bases and J by 0 bases, and 17 bases separated the two germline ends. This CDR3 reads CASSLPASGVAKNIQYF. For the CDR3, the DNA is TGCGCCAGCAGCCTCCCCGCATCGGGGGTAGCCAAAAACATTCAGTACTTC.

This clonotype came up many times. The chain combines TRBV12-3 or TRBV12-4 with TRBJ1-3; maybe TRBD1 (5 bases). Trimming stripped 6 bases from V and 4 bases from J, with 13 bases between. This CDR3 comprises 14 residues. CDR3 bases: TGTGCCAGCAGCAGAGACAGTGCCGGAAACACCATATATTTT. Translated, it gives CASSRDSAGNTIYF.

CDR3: CASSLELLAGGLDEQFF. Here the CDR3 DNA reads TGTGCCAGCAGCTTAGAATTGCTAGCGGGAGGGCTCGATGAGCAGTTCTTC. The rearrangement joins TRBV7-8 to TRBJ2-1; 12 bases align to TRBD2. CDR3 length: 17 amino acids. The trim removed 1 base at V and 8 bases at J, leaving 9 bases unmatched. Germline CDR1 and CDR2: SGHVS and FQNEAQ.

V usage is TRBV7-9 and J usage is TRBJ2-5; TRBD2 agrees at 8 bases. V dropped 6 bases and J dropped 1; count of bases not matched to a gene: 4. This CDR3 has 14 residues. Germline-derived CDR1 and CDR2 are SEHNR and FQNEAQ (reference sequence). The DNA for the CDR3 is TGTGCCAGCAGGCGAGCGGGGGTCCAAGAGACCCAGTACTTC. The encoded protein is CASRRAGVQETQYF.

There are a few counts of this clonotype. The chain recombines TRBV7-9 with TRBJ2-5, with D unclear. In germline, CDR1 is SEHNR, CDR2 FQNEAQ (reference sequence). The CDR3 sequence is 13 residues long. Trimming left V 3 bases short and J 5 bases short, with 10 bases between. This CDR3 reads CASSLLLSETQYF. The CDR3 DNA reads as TGTGCCAGCAGCTTGCTACTCTCGGAGACCCAGTACTTC.

The gene calls are TRBV7-9 and TRBJ2-1, with 15 bases aligning to TRBD2. This CDR3 is built from 19 residues. V dropped 5 bases and J dropped 0; count of bases not matched to a gene: 8. CDR1 and CDR2 (germline): SEHNR, FQNEAQ (reference sequence). CDR3: CASSPVGLAGGGSYNEQFF. Written as DNA, the CDR3 is TGTGCCAGCAGCCCGGTGGGACTAGCGGGGGGCGGCTCCTACAATGAGCAGTTCTTC.

The V and J genes are TRBV6-2 or TRBV6-3 and TRBJ2-5; D not certain. V was shortened by 2 bases and J by 3 bases, with 13 bases between the two germline ends. Germline V gives CDR1 MNHEY, CDR2 SVGEGT. This CDR3 region has 15 residues. This CDR3 reads CASSYPDTTKETQYF. The CDR3, as DNA: TGTGCCAGCAGTTACCCTGACACAACCAAAGAGACCCAGTACTTC.

The V and J genes are TRBV20-1 and TRBJ1-2, with TRBD1 matching over 8 bases. CDR1 and CDR2 from the germline V gene are DFQATT and SNEGSKA (reference sequence). There are 14 residues in the CDR3. The V and J ends lost 6 bases and 4 bases, in that order; junction bases with no gene match: 10. The CDR3 region is CSAREAGGGYGYTF. CDR3 DNA: TGCAGTGCCCGGGAGGCAGGGGGCGGCTATGGCTACACCTTC.

This sequence joins TRBV11-2 and TRBJ1-1, with 7 bases matching TRBD1. Trimming removed 1 base from V and 3 bases from J; junction bases left unmatched: 11. The V gene's germline CDR1 is SGHAT and CDR2 FQNNGV. CDR3 length: 17 amino acids. Here the CDR3 DNA reads TGTGCCAGCAGCTTAGCTCCTCGGGCAGGGGGAGACACTGAAGCTTTCTTT. Its translation is CASSLAPRAGGDTEAFF.